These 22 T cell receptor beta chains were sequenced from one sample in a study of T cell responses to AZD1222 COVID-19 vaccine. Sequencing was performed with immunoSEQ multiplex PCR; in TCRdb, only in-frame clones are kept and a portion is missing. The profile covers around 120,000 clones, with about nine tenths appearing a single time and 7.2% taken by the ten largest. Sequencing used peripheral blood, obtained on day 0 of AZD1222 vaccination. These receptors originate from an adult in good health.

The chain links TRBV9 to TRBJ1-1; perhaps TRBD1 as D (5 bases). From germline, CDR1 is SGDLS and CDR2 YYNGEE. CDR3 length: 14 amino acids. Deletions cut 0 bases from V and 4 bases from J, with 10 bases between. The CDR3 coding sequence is TGTGCCAGCAGCGTAGCTGGGGGGAGCACTGAAGCTTTCTTT. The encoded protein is CASSVAGGSTEAFF.

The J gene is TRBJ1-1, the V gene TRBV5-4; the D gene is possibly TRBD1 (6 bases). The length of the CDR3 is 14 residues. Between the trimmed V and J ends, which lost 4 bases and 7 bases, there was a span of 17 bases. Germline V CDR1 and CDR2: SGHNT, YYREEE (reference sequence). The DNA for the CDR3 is TGTGCCAGCAGCGGACTCACAGGGATAGTTGAAGCTTTCTTT. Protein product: CASSGLTGIVEAFF.

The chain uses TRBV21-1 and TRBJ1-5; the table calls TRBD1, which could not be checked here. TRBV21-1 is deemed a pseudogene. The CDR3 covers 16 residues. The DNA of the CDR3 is TGTGCCAGCAGCGAGAATCCTCAGGGGGTTAGGCAGCCCCAGCATTTT. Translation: CASSENPQGVRQPQHF.

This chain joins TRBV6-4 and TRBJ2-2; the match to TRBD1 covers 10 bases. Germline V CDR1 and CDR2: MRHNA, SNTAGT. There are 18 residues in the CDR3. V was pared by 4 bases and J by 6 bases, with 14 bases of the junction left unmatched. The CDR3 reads CASSVSAGTGDLAGELFF. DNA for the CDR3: TGTGCCAGCAGTGTCTCGGCCGGGACAGGGGACCTGGCCGGGGAGCTGTTTTTT.

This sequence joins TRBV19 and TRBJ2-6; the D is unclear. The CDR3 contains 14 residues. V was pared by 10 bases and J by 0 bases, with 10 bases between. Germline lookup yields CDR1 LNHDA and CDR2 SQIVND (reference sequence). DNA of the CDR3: TGTGCCACTGGGCCCCGCTCTGGGGCCAACGTCCTGACTTTC. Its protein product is CATGPRSGANVLTF.

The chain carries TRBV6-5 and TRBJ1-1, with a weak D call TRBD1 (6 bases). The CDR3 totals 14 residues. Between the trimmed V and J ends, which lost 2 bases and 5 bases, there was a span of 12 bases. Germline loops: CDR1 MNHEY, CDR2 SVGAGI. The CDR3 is CASSYGGQRTEAFF. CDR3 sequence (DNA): TGTGCCAGCAGTTACGGGGGGCAAAGGACTGAAGCTTTCTTT.

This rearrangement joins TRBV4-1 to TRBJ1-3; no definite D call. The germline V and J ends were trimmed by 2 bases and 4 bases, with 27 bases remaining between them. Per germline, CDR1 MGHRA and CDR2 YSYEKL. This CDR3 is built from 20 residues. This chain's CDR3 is CASSQIFPPRGPRGGNTIYF. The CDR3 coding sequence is TGCGCCAGCAGCCAAATATTCCCTCCCAGAGGGCCCCGAGGAGGAAACACCATATATTTT.

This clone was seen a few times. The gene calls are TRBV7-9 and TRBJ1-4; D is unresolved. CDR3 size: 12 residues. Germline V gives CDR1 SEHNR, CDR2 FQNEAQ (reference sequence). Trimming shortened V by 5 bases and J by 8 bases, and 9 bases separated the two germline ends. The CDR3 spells CASSTASEKLFF. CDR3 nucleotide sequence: TGTGCCAGCAGCACGGCATCCGAAAAACTGTTTTTT.

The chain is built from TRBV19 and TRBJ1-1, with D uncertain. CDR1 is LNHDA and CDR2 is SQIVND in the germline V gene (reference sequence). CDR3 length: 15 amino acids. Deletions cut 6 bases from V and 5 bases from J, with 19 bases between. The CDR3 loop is CASSPRWVVETEAFF. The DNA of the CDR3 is TGTGCCAGTAGCCCCCGGTGGGTTGTAGAAACTGAAGCTTTCTTT.

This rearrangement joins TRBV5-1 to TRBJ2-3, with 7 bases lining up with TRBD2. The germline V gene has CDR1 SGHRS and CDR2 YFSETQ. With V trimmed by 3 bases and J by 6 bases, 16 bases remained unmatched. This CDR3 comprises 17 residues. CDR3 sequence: CASSSIPISGRPDTQYF. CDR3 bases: TGCGCCAGCAGCTCCATCCCCATTAGCGGGCGCCCGGATACGCAGTATTTT.

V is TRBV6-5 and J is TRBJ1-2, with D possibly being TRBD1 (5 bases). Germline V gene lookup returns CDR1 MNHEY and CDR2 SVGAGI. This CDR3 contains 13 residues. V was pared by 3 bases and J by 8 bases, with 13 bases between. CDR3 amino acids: CASSYGQGLGYTF. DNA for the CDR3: TGTGCCAGCAGTTATGGGCAGGGCTTGGGCTACACCTTC.

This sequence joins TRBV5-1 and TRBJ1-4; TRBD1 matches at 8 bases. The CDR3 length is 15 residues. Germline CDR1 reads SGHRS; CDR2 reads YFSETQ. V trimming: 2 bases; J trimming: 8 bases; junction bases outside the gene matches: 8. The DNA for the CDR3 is TGCGCCAGCAGCTTAGGACAGGGTTTAGGGGAAAAACTGTTTTTT. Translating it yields CASSLGQGLGEKLFF.

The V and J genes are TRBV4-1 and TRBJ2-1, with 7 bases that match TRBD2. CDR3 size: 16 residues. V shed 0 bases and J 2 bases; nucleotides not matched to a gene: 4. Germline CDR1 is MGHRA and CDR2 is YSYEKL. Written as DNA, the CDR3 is TGCGCCAGCAGCCAAGAAGGGCTAGCGGCCTACAATGAGCAGTTCTTC. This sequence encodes CASSQEGLAAYNEQFF.

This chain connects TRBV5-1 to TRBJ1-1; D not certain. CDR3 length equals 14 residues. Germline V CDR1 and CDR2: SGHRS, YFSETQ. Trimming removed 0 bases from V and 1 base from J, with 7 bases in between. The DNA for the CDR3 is TGCGCCAGCAGCTTGGCCTTAACGAACACTGAAGCTTTCTTT. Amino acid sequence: CASSLALTNTEAFF. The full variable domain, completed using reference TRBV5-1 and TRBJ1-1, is KAGVTQTPRYLIKTRGQQVTLSCSPISGHRSVSWYQQTPGQGLQFLFEYFSETQRNKGNFPGRFSGRQFSNSRSEMNVSTLELGDSALYLCASSLALTNTEAFFGQGTRLTVV.

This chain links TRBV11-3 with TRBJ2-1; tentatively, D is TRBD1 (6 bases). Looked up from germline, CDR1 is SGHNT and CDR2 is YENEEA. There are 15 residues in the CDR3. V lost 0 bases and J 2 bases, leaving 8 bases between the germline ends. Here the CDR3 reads CASSLEQGAYNEQFF. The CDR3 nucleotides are TGTGCCAGCAGCTTAGAACAGGGCGCCTACAATGAGCAGTTCTTC.

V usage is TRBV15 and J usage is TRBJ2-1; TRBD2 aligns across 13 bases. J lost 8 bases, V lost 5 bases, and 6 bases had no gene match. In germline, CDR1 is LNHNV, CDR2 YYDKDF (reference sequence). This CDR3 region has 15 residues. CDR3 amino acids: CATSRTSGSWDEQFF. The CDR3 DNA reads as TGTGCCACCAGCCGGACTAGCGGGAGTTGGGATGAGCAGTTCTTC. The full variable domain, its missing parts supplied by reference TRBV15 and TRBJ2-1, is DAMVIQNPRYQVTQFGKPVTLSCSQTLNHNVMYWYQQKSSQAPKLLFHYYDKDFNNEADTPDNFQSRRPNTSFCFLDIRSPGLGDTAMYLCATSRTSGSWDEQFFGPGTRLTVL.

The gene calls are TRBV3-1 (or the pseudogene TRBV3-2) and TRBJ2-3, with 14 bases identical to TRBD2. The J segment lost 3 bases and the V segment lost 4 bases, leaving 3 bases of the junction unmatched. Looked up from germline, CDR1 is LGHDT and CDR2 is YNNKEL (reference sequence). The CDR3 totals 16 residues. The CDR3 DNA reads TGTGCCAGCAGCCCCCGGACTAGCGGGAGGACAGATACGCAGTATTTT. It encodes CASSPRTSGRTDTQYF.

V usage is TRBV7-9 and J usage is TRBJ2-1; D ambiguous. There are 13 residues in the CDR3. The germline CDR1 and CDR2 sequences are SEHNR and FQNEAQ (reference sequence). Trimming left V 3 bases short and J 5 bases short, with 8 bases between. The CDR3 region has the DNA TGTGCCAGCAGCTTGATGGTAGACAATGAGCAGTTCTTC. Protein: CASSLMVDNEQFF.

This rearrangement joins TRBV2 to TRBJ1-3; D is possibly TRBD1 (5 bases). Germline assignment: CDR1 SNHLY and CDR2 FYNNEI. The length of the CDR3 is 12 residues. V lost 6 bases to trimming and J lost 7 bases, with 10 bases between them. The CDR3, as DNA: TGTGCCAGCAGGACAGAAATTAACACCATATATTTT. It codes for CASRTEINTIYF.

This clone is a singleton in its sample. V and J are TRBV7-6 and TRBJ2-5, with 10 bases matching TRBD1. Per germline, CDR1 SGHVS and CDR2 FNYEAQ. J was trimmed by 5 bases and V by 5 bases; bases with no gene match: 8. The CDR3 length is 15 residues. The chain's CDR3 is CASSPGTGERETQYF. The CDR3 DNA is TGTGCCAGCAGCCCCGGGACAGGGGAACGGGAGACCCAGTACTTC.

This chain's CDR3 is CASSPGGAGAYEQYF. The CDR3 region has the DNA TGTGCCAGCAGCCCGGGGGGAGCGGGGGCCTACGAGCAGTACTTC. This chain connects TRBV9 to TRBJ2-7; 8 bases line up with TRBD2. The CDR3 sequence is 15 residues long. Germline V CDR1 and CDR2: SGDLS, YYNGEE. V was pared by 4 bases and J by 2 bases, with 8 bases of the junction left unmatched. Based on the CDR3 plus reference TRBV9 and TRBJ2-7, the full variable domain is DSGVTQTPKHLITATGQRVTLRCSPRSGDLSVYWYQQSLDQGLQFLIQYYNGEERAKGNILERFSAQQFPDLHSELNLSSLELGDSALYFCASSPGGAGAYEQYFGPGTRLTVT.

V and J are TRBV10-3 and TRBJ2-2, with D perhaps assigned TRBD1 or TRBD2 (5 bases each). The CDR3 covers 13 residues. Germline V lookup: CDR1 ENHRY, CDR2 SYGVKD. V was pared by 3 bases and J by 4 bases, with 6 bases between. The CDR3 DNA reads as TGTGCCATCAGTGATGGGGGCACCGGGGAGCTGTTTTTT. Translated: CAISDGGTGELFF.